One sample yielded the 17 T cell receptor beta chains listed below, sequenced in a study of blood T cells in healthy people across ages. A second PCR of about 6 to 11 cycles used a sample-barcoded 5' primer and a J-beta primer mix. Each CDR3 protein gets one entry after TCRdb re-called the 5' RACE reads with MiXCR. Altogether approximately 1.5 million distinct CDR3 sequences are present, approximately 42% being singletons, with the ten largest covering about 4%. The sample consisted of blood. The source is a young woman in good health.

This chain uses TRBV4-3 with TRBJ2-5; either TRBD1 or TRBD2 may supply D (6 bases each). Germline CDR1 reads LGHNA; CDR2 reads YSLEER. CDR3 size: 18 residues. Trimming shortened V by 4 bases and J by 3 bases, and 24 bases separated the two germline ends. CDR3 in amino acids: CASSPMKQGGRVEETQYF. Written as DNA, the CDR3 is TGCGCCAGCAGCCCAATGAAACAAGGGGGGCGTGTAGAAGAGACCCAGTACTTC.

The CDR3: CASAAGIGYNEQYF. The CDR3 DNA follows: TGCGCCAGCGCGGCGGGGATAGGGTACAATGAGCAGTACTTC. V is TRBV10-1 and J is TRBJ2-7, with TRBD2 as a possible D gene (6 bases). CDR1 and CDR2 from the germline V gene are WNHNN and SYGVQD (reference sequence). V was pared by 8 bases and J by 7 bases, with 21 bases between. The CDR3 extends over 14 amino acids.

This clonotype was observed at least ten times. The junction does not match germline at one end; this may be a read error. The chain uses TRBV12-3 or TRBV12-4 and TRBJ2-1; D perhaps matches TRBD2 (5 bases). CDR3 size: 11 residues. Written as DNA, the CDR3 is TGCGCCAGCAGCCTCGGGGAGACGCAGTTCTTC. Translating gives CASSLGETQFF.

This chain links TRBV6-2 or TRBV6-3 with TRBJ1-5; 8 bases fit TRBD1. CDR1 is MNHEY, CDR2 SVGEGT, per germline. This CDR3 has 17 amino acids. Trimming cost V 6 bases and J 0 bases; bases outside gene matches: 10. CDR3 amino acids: CASSSYGRGHSNQPQHF. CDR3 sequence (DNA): TGTGCCAGCAGCTCCTACGGCAGGGGGCATAGCAATCAGCCCCAGCATTTT.

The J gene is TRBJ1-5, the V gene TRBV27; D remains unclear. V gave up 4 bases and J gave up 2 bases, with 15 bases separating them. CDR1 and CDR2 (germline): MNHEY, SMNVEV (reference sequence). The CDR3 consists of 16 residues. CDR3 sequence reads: CASSSQPLNGNQPQHF. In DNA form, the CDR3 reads TGTGCCAGCAGTTCCCAACCTTTGAACGGCAATCAGCCCCAGCATTTT.

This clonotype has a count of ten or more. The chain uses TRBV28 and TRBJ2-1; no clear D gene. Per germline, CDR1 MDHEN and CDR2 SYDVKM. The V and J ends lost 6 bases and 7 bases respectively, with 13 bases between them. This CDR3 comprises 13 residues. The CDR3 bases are TGTGCCAGCAGCTTCAGGACGGCTAATGAGCAGTTCTTC. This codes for CASSFRTANEQFF.

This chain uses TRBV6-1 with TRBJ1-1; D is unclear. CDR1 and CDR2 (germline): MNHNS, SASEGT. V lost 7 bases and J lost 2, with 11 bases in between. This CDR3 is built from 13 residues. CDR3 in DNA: TGTGCCAGCATCATTACAGCAAACACTGAAGCTTTCTTT. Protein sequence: CASIITANTEAFF.

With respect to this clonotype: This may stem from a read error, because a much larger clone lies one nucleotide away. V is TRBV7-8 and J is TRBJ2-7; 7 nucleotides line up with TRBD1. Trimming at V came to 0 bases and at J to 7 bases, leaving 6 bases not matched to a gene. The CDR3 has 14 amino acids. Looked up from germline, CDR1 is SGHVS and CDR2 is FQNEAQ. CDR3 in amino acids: CASSLAGQAPEQYF. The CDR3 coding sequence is TGTGCCAGCAGCTTAGCCGGACAGGCCCCTGAGCAGTACTTC.

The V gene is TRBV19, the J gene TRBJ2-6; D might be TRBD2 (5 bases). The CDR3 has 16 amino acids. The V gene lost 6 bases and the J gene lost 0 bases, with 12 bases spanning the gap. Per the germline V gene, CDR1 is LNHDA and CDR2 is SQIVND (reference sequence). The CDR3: CASSLGERSGANVLTF. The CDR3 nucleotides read TGTGCCAGTAGCCTTGGGGAGCGCTCTGGGGCCAACGTCCTGACTTTC. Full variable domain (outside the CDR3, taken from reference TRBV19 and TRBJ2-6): DGGITQSPKYLFRKEGQNVTLSCEQNLNHDAMYWYRQDPGQGLRLIYYSQIVNDFQKGDIAEGYSVSREKKESFPLTVTSAQKNPTAFYLCASSLGERSGANVLTFGAGSRLTVL.

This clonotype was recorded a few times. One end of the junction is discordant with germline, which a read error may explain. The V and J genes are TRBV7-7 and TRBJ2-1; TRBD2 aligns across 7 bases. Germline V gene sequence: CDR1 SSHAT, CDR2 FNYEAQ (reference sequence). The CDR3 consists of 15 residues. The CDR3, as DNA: TGTGCTAGCAGCTTAGGGAGGGCCCGGGACAATGAGCAGTTCTTC. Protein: CASSLGRARDNEQFF.

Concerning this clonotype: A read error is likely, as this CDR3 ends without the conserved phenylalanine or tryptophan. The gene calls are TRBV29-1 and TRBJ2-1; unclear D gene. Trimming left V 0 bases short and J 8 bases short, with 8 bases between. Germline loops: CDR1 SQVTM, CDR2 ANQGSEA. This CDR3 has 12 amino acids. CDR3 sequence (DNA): TGCAGCGTTGAAGATCTCCGGGATGAGCAGTTCTTG. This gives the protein CSVEDLRDEQFL.

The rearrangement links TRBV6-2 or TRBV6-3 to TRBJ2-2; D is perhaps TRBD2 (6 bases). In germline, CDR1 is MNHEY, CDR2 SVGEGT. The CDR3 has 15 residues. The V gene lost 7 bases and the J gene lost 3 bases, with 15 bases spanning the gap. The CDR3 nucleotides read TGTGCCAGCAATTTGGGGGGTTCGTACACCGGGGAGCTGTTTTTT. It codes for CASNLGGSYTGELFF.

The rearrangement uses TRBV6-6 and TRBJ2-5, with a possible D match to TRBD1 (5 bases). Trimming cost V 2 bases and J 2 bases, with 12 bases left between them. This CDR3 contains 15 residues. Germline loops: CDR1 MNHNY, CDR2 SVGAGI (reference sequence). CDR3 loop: CASSYTSGNQETQYF. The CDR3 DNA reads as TGTGCCAGCAGTTACACTTCAGGGAATCAAGAGACCCAGTACTTC.

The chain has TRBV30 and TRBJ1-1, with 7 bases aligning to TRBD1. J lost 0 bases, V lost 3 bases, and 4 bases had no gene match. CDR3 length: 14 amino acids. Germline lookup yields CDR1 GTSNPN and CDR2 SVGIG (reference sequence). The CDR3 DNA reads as TGTGCCTGGAGCCAAGACAGGGTGAACACTGAAGCTTTCTTT. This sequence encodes CAWSQDRVNTEAFF.

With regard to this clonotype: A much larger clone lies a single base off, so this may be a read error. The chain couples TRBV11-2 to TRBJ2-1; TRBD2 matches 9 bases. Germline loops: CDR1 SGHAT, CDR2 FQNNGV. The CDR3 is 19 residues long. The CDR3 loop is CASSLEATGAGGFYNELFF. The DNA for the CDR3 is TGTGCCAGCAGCTTAGAAGCTACTGGGGCGGGGGGGTTTTACAATGAGCTGTTCTTC.

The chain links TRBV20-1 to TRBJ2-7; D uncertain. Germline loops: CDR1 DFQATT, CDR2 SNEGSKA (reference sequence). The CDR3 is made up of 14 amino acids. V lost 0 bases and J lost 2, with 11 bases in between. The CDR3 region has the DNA TGCAGTGCTAGAGATCCCCGCGGAACCTACGAGCAGTACTTC. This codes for CSARDPRGTYEQYF.

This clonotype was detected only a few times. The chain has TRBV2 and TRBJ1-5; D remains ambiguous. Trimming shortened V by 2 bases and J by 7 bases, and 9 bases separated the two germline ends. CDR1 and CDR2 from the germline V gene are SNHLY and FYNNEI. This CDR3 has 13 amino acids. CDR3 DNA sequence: TGTGCCAGCAGTGAACAGCCTGGGCAGCCCCAGCATTTT. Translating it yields CASSEQPGQPQHF.